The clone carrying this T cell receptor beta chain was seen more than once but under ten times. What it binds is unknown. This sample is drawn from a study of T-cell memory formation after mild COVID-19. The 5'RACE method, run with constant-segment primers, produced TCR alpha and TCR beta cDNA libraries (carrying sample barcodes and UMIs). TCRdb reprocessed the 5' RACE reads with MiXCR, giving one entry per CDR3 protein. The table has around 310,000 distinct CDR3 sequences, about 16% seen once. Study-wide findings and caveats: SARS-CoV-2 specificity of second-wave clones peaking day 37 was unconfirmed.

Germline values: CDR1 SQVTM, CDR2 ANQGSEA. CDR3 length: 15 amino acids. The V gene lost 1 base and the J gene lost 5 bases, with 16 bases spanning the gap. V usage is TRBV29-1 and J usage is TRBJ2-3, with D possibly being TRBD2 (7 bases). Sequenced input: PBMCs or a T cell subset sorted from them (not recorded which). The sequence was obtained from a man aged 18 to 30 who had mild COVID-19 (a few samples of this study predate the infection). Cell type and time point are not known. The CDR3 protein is CSVEGGRGGRDTQYF. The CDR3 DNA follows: TGCAGCGTTGAAGGGGGTAGGGGGGGGAGAGATACGCAGTATTTT.